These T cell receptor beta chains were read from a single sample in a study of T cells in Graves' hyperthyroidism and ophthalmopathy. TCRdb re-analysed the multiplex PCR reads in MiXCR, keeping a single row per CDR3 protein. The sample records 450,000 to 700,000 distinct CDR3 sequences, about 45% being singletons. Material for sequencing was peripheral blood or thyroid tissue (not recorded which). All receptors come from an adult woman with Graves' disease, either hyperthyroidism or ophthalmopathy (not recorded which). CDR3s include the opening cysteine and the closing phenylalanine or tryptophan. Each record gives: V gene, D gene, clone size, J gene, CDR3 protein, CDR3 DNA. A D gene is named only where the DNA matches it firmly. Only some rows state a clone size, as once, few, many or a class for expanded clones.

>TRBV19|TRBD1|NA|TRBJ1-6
CATRRDRVNSPLHF
TGTGCCACAAGGCGGGACAGGGTTAATTCACCCCTCCACTTT
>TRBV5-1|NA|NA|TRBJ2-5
CASSLEGGRKTQYF
TGCGCCAGCAGCTTGGAAGGGGGAAGAAAGACCCAGTACTTC
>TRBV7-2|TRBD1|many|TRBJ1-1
CASSQNRGRIAFF
TGTGCCAGCAGCCAAAACAGGGGGCGCATAGCTTTCTTT
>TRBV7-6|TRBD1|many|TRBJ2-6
CASSFYTGTVGAGANVLTF
TGTGCCAGCAGCTTCTACACCGGGACAGTAGGGGCTGGGGCCAACGTCCTGACTTTC
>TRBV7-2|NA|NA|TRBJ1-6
CASSLYREGALHF
TGTGCCAGCAGCCTGTACAGGGAAGGGGCCCTCCACTTT
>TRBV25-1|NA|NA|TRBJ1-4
CAPTLGSEKLFF
TGTGCCCCCACGCTCGGATCCGAAAAACTGTTTTTT
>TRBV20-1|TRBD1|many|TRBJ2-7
CSAYDGQGGYEQYF
TGCAGTGCCTACGATGGACAGGGAGGCTACGAGCAGTACTTC
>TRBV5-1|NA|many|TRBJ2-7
CASAPRSGTLQVEQYF
TGCGCCAGCGCCCCTCGGTCCGGGACGCTCCAAGTCGAGCAGTACTTC
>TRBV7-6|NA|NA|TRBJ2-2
CASSLAAGAVVEAGELFF
TGTGCCAGCAGCTTAGCGGCAGGGGCGGTAGTGGAAGCCGGGGAGCTGTTTTTT
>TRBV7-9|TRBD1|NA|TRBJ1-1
CASSSRQGLTEAFF
TGTGCCAGCAGCTCCAGACAGGGTTTGACTGAAGCTTTCTTT